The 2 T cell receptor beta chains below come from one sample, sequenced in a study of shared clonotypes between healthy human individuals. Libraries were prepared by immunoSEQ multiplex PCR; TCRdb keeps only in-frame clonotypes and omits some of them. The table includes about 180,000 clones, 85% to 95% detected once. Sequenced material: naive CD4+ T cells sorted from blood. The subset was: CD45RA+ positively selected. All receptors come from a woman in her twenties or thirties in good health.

The CDR3 is CASSYSDGGTEAFF. CDR3 coding DNA: TGTGCCAGCAGTTACTCGGACGGGGGCACTGAAGCTTTCTTT. V gene TRBV6-6 combines with J gene TRBJ1-1, with D possibly TRBD1 on 5 matching bases. Germline V gene lookup returns CDR1 MNHNY and CDR2 SVGAGI (reference sequence). The CDR3 runs to 14 residues. Deletions cut 0 bases from V and 4 bases from J, with 9 bases between.

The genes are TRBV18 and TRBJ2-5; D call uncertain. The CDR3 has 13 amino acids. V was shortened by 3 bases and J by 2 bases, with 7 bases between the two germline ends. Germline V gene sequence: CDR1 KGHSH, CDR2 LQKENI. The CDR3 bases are TGTGCCAGCTCACCGGGAAGGCAAGAGACCCAGTACTTC. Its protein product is CASSPGRQETQYF.